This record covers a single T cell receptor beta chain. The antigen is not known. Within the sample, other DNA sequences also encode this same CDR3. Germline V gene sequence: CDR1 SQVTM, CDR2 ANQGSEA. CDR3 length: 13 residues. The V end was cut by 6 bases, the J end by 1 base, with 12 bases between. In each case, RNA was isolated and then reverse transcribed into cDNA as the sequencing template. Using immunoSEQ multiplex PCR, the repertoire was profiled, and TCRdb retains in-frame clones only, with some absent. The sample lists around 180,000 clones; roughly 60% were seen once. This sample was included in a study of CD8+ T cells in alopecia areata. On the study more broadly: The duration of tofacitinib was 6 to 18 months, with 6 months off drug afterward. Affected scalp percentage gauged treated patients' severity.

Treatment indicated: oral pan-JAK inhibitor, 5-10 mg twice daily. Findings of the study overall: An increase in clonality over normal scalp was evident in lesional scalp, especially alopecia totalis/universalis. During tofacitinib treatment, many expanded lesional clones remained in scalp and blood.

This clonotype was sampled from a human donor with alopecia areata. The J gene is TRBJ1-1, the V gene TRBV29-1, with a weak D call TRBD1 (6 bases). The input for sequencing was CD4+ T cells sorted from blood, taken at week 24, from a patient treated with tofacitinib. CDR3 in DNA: TGCAGCGTCGCGGGACAAGAGAACACTGAAGCTTTCTTT. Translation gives CSVAGQENTEAFF.